Listed here are 20 T cell receptor beta chains from one sample, sequenced in a study of PD-1 blockade in classical Hodgkin lymphoma. Time point: cycle 4 day 1 (C4D1), after five to seven weeks of nivolumab. All patients relapsed after autologous stem cell transplantation, and brentuximab vedotin exposure varied. Assay: immunoSEQ multiplex PCR; the TCRdb copy retains only in-frame clones and omits some. The data hold 25,000 to 30,000 clones, with around three quarters observed a single time. Sequencing was performed on peripheral blood mononuclear cells (PBMCs), taken before the fourth cycle of nivolumab. The receptors originated from a human donor with classical Hodgkin lymphoma.

The chain links TRBV18 to TRBJ1-5, with a possible D match to TRBD1 (5 bases). Trimming shortened V by 2 bases and J by 3 bases, and 14 bases separated the two germline ends. The CDR3 sequence is 16 residues long. Germline V gene sequence: CDR1 KGHSH, CDR2 LQKENI. CDR3 residues: CASSPGGRNLNQPQHF. As DNA, the CDR3 is TGTGCCAGCTCACCAGGGGGACGCAACCTCAATCAGCCCCAGCATTTT.

The V call is TRBV10-3, the J call TRBJ2-7; tentatively, D is TRBD1 (6 bases). Germline V gene lookup returns CDR1 ENHRY and CDR2 SYGVKD. Trimming pared 10 bases from V and 1 base from J, leaving 17 bases between. This CDR3 is built from 14 residues. The CDR3 spells CATESGQGSYEQYF. The DNA of the CDR3 is TGTGCCACCGAGTCTGGGCAGGGGTCCTACGAGCAGTACTTC.

This CDR3 reads CASSATQGADEQFF. Here the CDR3 DNA reads TGTGCCAGCAGTGCGACCCAAGGAGCGGATGAGCAGTTCTTC. This chain joins TRBV6-1 and TRBJ2-1; a possible D gene is TRBD2 (5 bases). Trimming left V 4 bases short and J 8 bases short, with 15 bases between. This CDR3 is built from 14 residues. Germline assignment: CDR1 MNHNS and CDR2 SASEGT.

The chain uses TRBV11-2 and TRBJ1-2; 7 bases line up with TRBD1. The CDR3 has 15 amino acids. After removal of 3 bases from V and 1 base from J, the junction contained 5 bases not matched to a gene. The germline CDR1 and CDR2 sequences are SGHAT and FQNNGV. The CDR3 region is CASSFRDRDNYGYTF. DNA of the CDR3: TGTGCCAGCAGCTTTAGAGACAGGGATAACTATGGCTACACCTTC.

This clone was seen a handful of times. This chain connects TRBV27 to TRBJ2-7, with a possible D match to TRBD2 (5 bases). The CDR3 contains 15 residues. V was cut by 3 bases and J by 3 bases, with 15 bases left in between. Germline V gives CDR1 MNHEY, CDR2 SMNVEV (reference sequence). CDR3 sequence (DNA): TGTGCCAGCAGTTTCCGCCGAACTAGTATCTACGAGCAGTACTTC. Residues: CASSFRRTSIYEQYF.

The V gene is TRBV29-1, the J gene TRBJ2-7; 8 bases are a match to TRBD2. V gave up 2 bases and J gave up 4 bases; unmatched junction bases: 7. Germline V gene lookup returns CDR1 SQVTM and CDR2 ANQGSEA. This CDR3 has 14 residues. CDR3 DNA sequence: TGCAGCGTTGAATTGCAAGGACTAGCTTACGAGCAGTACTTC. Translating it yields CSVELQGLAYEQYF.

This clone was seen only once. The chain uses TRBV5-1 and TRBJ1-3; D may be TRBD1 (5 bases). Trimming removed 0 bases at V and 8 bases at J, with 15 bases between. The germline V gene encodes CDR1 SGHRS and CDR2 YFSETQ. This CDR3 is built from 15 residues. DNA for the CDR3: TGCGCCAGCAGCTTGGACAGGCCAGGAGCGGACACCATATATTTT. This gives the protein CASSLDRPGADTIYF.

This chain links TRBV5-6 with TRBJ2-5; D possibly corresponds to TRBD1 (5 bases). CDR1 is SGHDT and CDR2 is YYEEEE in the germline V gene. This CDR3 comprises 13 residues. V lost 1 base, J lost 5 bases, and 9 bases lay in between. CDR3 amino acids: CASSLRTPETQYF. In DNA form, the CDR3 reads TGTGCCAGCAGCTTGAGGACACCGGAGACCCAGTACTTC. Variable domain in full (rest from reference TRBV5-6 and TRBJ2-5): DAGVTQSPTHLIKTRGQQVTLRCSPKSGHDTVSWYQQALGQGPQFIFQYYEEEERQRGNFPDRFSGHQFPNYSSELNVNALLLGDSALYLCASSLRTPETQYFGPGTRLLVL.

The DNA for the CDR3 is TGTGCCAGCAGTGAAGGGAACGGCCCCAATCAGCCCCAGCATTTT. This gives the protein CASSEGNGPNQPQHF. This chain connects TRBV6-1 to TRBJ1-5, with no clear D. The CDR3 is 15 residues long. From germline, CDR1 is MNHNS and CDR2 SASEGT. Trimming took 1 base from V and 3 from J, leaving 10 bases between them.

The V and J genes are TRBV5-1 and TRBJ1-2, with TRBD1 as a possible D gene (6 bases). Between the trimmed V and J ends, which lost 8 bases and 8 bases, there was a span of 25 bases. This CDR3 has 15 residues. Germline V gives CDR1 SGHRS, CDR2 YFSETQ. The CDR3 spells CASQSRPQGPEGYTF. The CDR3 DNA reads as TGCGCCAGTCAAAGCAGGCCACAGGGCCCTGAGGGCTACACCTTC.

The rearrangement joins TRBV6-1 to TRBJ2-7; 13 bases agree with TRBD2. This CDR3 has 16 amino acids. The J segment lost 3 bases and the V segment lost 1 base, leaving 3 bases of the junction unmatched. From germline, CDR1 is MNHNS and CDR2 SASEGT. Here the CDR3 DNA reads TGTGCCAGCAGTGAAGGGGGACTAGCGGGACTCTACGAGCAGTACTTC. It yields the protein CASSEGGLAGLYEQYF.

V usage is TRBV2 and J usage is TRBJ1-5; 8 nucleotides align to TRBD1. J gave up 5 bases and V 6 bases, and 15 bases lay outside the gene matches. The CDR3 is 17 residues long. Per germline, CDR1 SNHLY and CDR2 FYNNEI. DNA for the CDR3: TGTGCCAGCAGGGACAGGGTGGATCATACTCGCGATCAGCCCCAGCATTTT. Its protein is CASRDRVDHTRDQPQHF.

The chain employs TRBV6-1 and TRBJ1-2; D gene uncertain. The V gene lost 7 bases and the J gene lost 4 bases, with 10 bases spanning the gap. The length of the CDR3 is 12 residues. Looked up from germline, CDR1 is MNHNS and CDR2 is SASEGT. For the CDR3, the DNA is TGTGCCAGCAAGGCGGCCGTCTATGGCTACACCTTC. It encodes CASKAAVYGYTF.

This clone has just a few counts. The chain uses TRBV5-5 and TRBJ1-2, with D perhaps TRBD1 (5 bases). Trimming shortened V by 2 bases and J by 8 bases, and 22 bases separated the two germline ends. Per germline, CDR1 SGHKS and CDR2 YYEKEE (reference sequence). This CDR3 has 16 residues. CDR3 protein: CASSFGARAPNGGYTF. The CDR3 coding sequence is TGTGCCAGCAGCTTCGGGGCCCGGGCCCCGAATGGGGGCTACACCTTC.

This clone was found a few times. The chain links TRBV23-1 to TRBJ2-5, with D possibly being TRBD1 or TRBD2 (6 bases each). TRBV23-1 is filed as an ORF, its function uncertain. Trimming stripped 0 bases from V and 0 bases from J, with 20 bases between. The CDR3 is 19 amino acids. Here the CDR3 DNA reads TGCGCCAGCAGTCAATCAGACAGGACTACCGGACAGTACCAAGAGACCCAGTACTTC. Encoded protein: CASSQSDRTTGQYQETQYF.

The J gene is TRBJ2-1, the V gene TRBV2; no firm D call. CDR3 length equals 16 residues. V was trimmed by 4 bases and J by 3 bases, leaving 16 bases between them. Germline V gene data show CDR1 as SNHLY and CDR2 as FYNNEI. As DNA, the CDR3 is TGTGCCAGCAGTGCAACTCCCCGGGTAGTCTACAATGAGCAGTTCTTC. Its translation is CASSATPRVVYNEQFF. The whole variable domain, filled in from reference TRBV2 and TRBJ2-1, reads EPEVTQTPSHQVTQMGQEVILRCVPISNHLYFYWYRQILGQKVEFLVSFYNNEISEKSEIFDDQFSVERPDGSNFTLKIRSTKLEDSAMYFCASSATPRVVYNEQFFGPGTRLTVL.

The chain combines TRBV27 with TRBJ1-2; D is uncertain. V was pared by 0 bases and J by 4 bases, with 12 bases between. This CDR3 is built from 15 residues. Germline CDR1 MNHEY, CDR2 SMNVEV (reference sequence). In nucleotides, the CDR3 is TGTGCCAGCAGTTTATCGTCGGGGTTAGGCTATGGCTACACCTTC. It translates to CASSLSSGLGYGYTF.

The CDR3 DNA sequence: TGTGCCAGCTCACCTGGGATCCTCGAAATGGAGACCCAGTACTTC. Translated, it gives CASSPGILEMETQYF. The chain recombines TRBV18 with TRBJ2-5; no clear D gene. V shed 3 bases and J shed 5 bases, with 16 bases lying between them. The length of the CDR3 is 15 residues. CDR1 is KGHSH and CDR2 is LQKENI in the germline V gene.

This chain links TRBV6-5 with TRBJ2-3; D may be TRBD2 (6 bases). Per the germline V gene, CDR1 is MNHEY and CDR2 is SVGAGI. Trimming took 6 bases from V and 0 from J, leaving 10 bases between them. The CDR3 runs to 14 residues. CDR3 in DNA: TGTGCCAGCAGCCCAAGCGGGAGCACAGATACGCAGTATTTT. Translated: CASSPSGSTDTQYF.

The rearrangement uses TRBV7-8 and TRBJ1-1, with TRBD1 identical over 9 bases. The CDR3 spans 16 residues. Germline V gene lookup returns CDR1 SGHVS and CDR2 FQNEAQ. V gave up 4 bases and J gave up 0 bases; unmatched junction bases: 6. This chain's CDR3 is CASSYRDRVMNTEAFF. The CDR3 bases are TGTGCCAGCAGCTACCGGGACAGGGTAATGAACACTGAAGCTTTCTTT.